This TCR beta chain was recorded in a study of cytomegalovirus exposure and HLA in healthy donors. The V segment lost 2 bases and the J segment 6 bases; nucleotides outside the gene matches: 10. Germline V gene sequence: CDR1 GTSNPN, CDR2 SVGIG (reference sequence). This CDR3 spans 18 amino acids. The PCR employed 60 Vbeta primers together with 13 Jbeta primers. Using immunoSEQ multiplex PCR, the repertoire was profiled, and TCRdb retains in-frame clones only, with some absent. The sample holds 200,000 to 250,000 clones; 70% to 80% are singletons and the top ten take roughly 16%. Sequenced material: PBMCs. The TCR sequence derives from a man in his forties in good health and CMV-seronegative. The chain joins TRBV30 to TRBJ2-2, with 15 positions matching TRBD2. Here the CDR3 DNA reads TGTGCCTGGAGTCCCGCCGGGACTAGCGGGAGGTTCGCCGGGGAGCTGTTTTTT. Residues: CAWSPAGTSGRFAGELFF.